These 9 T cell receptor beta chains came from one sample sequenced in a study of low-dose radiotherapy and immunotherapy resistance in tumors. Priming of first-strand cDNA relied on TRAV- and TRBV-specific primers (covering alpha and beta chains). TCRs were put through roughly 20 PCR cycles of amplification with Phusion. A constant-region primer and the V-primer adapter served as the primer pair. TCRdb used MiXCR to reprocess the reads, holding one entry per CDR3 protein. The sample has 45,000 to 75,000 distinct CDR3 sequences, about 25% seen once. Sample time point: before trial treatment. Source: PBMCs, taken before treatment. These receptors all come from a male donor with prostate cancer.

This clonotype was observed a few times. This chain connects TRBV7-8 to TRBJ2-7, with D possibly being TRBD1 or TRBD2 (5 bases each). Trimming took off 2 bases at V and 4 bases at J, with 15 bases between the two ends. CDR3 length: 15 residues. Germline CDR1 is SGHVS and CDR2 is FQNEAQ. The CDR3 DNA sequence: TGTGCCAGCAGCTTACTTGAGGGCGAGGGGTACGAGCAGTACTTC. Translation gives CASSLLEGEGYEQYF.

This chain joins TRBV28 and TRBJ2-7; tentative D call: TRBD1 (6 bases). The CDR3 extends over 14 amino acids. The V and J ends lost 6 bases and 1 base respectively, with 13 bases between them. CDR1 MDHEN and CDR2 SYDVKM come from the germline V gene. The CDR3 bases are TGTGCCAGCAGACAAACAGGGTCGTCCTACGAGCAGTACTTC. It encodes CASRQTGSSYEQYF.

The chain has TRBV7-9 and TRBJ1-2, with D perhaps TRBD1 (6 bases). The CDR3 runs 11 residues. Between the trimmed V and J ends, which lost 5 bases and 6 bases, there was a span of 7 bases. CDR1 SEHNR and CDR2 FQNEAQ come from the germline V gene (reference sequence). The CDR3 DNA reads TGTGCCAGCAGCAACAGGGATGGCTACACCTTC. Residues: CASSNRDGYTF.

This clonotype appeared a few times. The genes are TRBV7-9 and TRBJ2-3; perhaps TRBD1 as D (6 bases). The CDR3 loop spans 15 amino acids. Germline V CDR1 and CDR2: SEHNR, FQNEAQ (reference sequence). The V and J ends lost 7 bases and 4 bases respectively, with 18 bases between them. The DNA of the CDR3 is TGTGCCAGCAACATCGGGGACATCTCACCAGATACGCAGTATTTT. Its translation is CASNIGDISPDTQYF.

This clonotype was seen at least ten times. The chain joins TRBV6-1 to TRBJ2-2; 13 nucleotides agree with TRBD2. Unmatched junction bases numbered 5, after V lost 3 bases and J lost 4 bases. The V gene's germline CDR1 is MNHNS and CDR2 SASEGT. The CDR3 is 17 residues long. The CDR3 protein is CASSDTSGRGSTGELFF. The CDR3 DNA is TGTGCCAGCAGTGATACTAGCGGGAGGGGGAGCACCGGGGAGCTGTTTTTT.

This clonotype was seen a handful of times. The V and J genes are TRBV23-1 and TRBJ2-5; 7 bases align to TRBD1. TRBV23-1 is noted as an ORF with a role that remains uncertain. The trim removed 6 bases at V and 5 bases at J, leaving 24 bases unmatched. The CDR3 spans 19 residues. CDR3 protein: CASSPPDRVNYMALETQYF. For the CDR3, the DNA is TGCGCCAGCAGCCCACCCGACAGGGTGAATTATATGGCTCTGGAGACCCAGTACTTC.

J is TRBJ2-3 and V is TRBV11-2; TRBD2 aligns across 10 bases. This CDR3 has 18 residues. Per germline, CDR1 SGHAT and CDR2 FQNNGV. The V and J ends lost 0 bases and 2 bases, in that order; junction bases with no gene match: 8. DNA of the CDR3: TGTGCCAGCAGCTTAGACGGTAGGCTAGCGGGAGACACAGATACGCAGTATTTT. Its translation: CASSLDGRLAGDTDTQYF.

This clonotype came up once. The CDR3 sequence: CASSIRSTGMNTEAFF. For the CDR3, the DNA is TGCGCCAGCAGCATACGGTCGACAGGGATGAACACTGAAGCTTTCTTT. The chain recombines TRBV5-1 with TRBJ1-1, with TRBD1 identical over 7 bases. In germline, CDR1 is SGHRS, CDR2 YFSETQ. The CDR3 extends over 16 amino acids. V lost 4 bases to trimming and J lost 0 bases; unmatched junction nucleotides: 9.

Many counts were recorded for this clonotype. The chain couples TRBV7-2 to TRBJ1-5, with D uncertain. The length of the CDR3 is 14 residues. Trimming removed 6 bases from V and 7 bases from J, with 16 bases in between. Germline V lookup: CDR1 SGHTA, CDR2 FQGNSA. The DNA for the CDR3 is TGTGCCAGCAGGATAGAATCGGTATCCCAGCCCCAGCATTTT. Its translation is CASRIESVSQPQHF.